The 32 T cell receptor beta chains presented below share a single source sample, sequenced in a study of T cells of healthy individuals. TCRdb reprocessed the 5' RACE reads with MiXCR, giving one entry per CDR3 protein. Of around 100,000 distinct CDR3 sequences listed, 17% were seen once; the top ten hold around 6.4%. Receptor source: a human donor in good health.

This clonotype was counted a few times. The chain carries TRBV20-1 and TRBJ2-5; 7 bases align to TRBD1. The CDR3 runs to 13 residues. Per the germline V gene, CDR1 is DFQATT and CDR2 is SNEGSKA (reference sequence). J gave up 3 bases and V 6 bases, and 7 bases lay outside the gene matches. CDR3 sequence (DNA): TGCAGTGCAAACACCGGGACAGAAGAGACCCAGTACTTC. Amino acid sequence: CSANTGTEETQYF.

The CDR3 loop is CASSLAHRGTYEQYF. CDR3 in DNA: TGCGCCAGCAGCTTGGCTCACAGGGGTACCTACGAGCAGTACTTC. V is TRBV5-1 and J is TRBJ2-7; 7 bases align to TRBD1. V shed 0 bases, J shed 2 bases, and the junction held 5 bases outside the gene matches. Germline loops: CDR1 SGHRS, CDR2 YFSETQ. The CDR3 consists of 15 residues.

Many counts were recorded for this clonotype. V gene TRBV23-1 combines with J gene TRBJ1-6, with D maybe TRBD1 (5 bases). TRBV23-1 carries the ORF label, with uncertain function. Trimming removed 2 bases from V and 5 bases from J, with 10 bases in between. The CDR3 loop spans 15 amino acids. CDR3 protein: CASSQREQDNSPLHF. CDR3 coding DNA: TGCGCCAGCAGTCAAAGGGAACAGGATAATTCACCCCTCCACTTT.

V gene TRBV24-1 combines with J gene TRBJ2-3; 8 bases are shared with TRBD2. The CDR3 runs 14 residues. Germline V gives CDR1 KGHDR, CDR2 SFDVKD. V lost 6 bases, J lost 6 bases, and 7 bases stayed unmatched. The CDR3 reads CATSFNAGGDTQYF. DNA for the CDR3: TGTGCCACCAGTTTTAACGCGGGGGGTGATACGCAGTATTTT.

This clonotype was detected only once. V is TRBV19 and J is TRBJ2-7; 8 nucleotides line up with TRBD2. The CDR3 covers 12 residues. V lost 5 bases to trimming and J lost 5 bases; unmatched junction nucleotides: 2. Germline V lookup: CDR1 LNHDA, CDR2 SQIVND (reference sequence). The chain's CDR3 is CASSLGLDEQYF. The DNA for the CDR3 is TGTGCCAGTAGTCTGGGACTAGACGAGCAGTACTTC. The entire variable domain, with the rest obtained from reference TRBV19 and TRBJ2-7, is as follows: DGGITQSPKYLFRKEGQNVTLSCEQNLNHDAMYWYRQDPGQGLRLIYYSQIVNDFQKGDIAEGYSVSREKKESFPLTVTSAQKNPTAFYLCASSLGLDEQYFGPGTRLTVT.

This clonotype was picked up a small number of times. This chain connects TRBV5-1 to TRBJ1-4; TRBD1 agrees at 11 bases. The trim removed 4 bases at V and 7 bases at J, leaving 6 bases unmatched. CDR1 and CDR2 from the germline V gene are SGHRS and YFSETQ. This CDR3 contains 15 residues. The CDR3 is CASSPGTGGSEKLFF. DNA for the CDR3: TGCGCCAGCAGCCCGGGGACAGGGGGGAGTGAAAAACTGTTTTTT.

The chain carries TRBV20-1 and TRBJ1-1; D not resolved. Germline CDR1 reads DFQATT; CDR2 reads SNEGSKA (reference sequence). CDR3 length equals 11 residues. Trimming removed 7 bases at V and 4 bases at J, with 10 bases between. In DNA form, the CDR3 reads TGCAGTGTTCGGGGTACCACTGAAGCTTTCTTT. Translated: CSVRGTTEAFF.

The chain links TRBV28 to TRBJ2-7; D perhaps matches TRBD1 (5 bases). This CDR3 comprises 11 residues. Looked up from germline, CDR1 is MDHEN and CDR2 is SYDVKM. The V end lost 6 bases, the J end lost 4 bases, and 7 bases lay between the germline ends. The CDR3 nucleotides read TGTGCCAGCAGACAGGTTTACGAGCAGTACTTC. As protein: CASRQVYEQYF.

The rearrangement links TRBV27 to TRBJ1-3; the D gene is possibly TRBD1 (5 bases). Germline V gene data show CDR1 as MNHEY and CDR2 as SMNVEV (reference sequence). Trimming pared 8 bases from V and 5 bases from J, leaving 16 bases between. The CDR3 length is 14 residues. The CDR3 spells CASGNRGARNTIYF. CDR3 nucleotide sequence: TGTGCCAGCGGAAACCGAGGGGCTCGAAACACCATATATTTT.

At least ten counts were recorded for this clonotype. The gene calls are TRBV7-2 and TRBJ2-3; 8 nucleotides agree with TRBD2. This CDR3 is built from 16 residues. The V gene end was trimmed by 3 bases and the J gene end by 10 bases; junction bases not matched to a gene: 15. Germline V CDR1 and CDR2: SGHTA, FQGNSA. CDR3 sequence: CASSFLPSRGGQSQYF. CDR3 coding DNA: TGTGCCAGCAGCTTCCTCCCTTCCCGGGGGGGCCAATCGCAGTATTTT.

Only a few counts were recorded for this clonotype. V is TRBV6-2 or TRBV6-3 and J is TRBJ2-3; D remains unclear. The V gene lost 3 bases and the J gene lost 5 bases, with 6 bases spanning the gap. This CDR3 has 12 amino acids. Germline V gene lookup returns CDR1 MNHEY and CDR2 SVGEGT. In DNA form, the CDR3 reads TGTGCCAGCAGTTATCGTCGAGATACGCAGTATTTT. Translating gives CASSYRRDTQYF.

The V and J genes are TRBV6-5 and TRBJ2-7, with 9 bases aligning to TRBD1. Germline V gene lookup returns CDR1 MNHEY and CDR2 SVGAGI. The trim removed 2 bases at V and 6 bases at J, leaving 8 bases unmatched. This CDR3 is built from 15 residues. CDR3 nucleotides: TGTGCCAGCAGTTACCAAATCACAGGGGGCAGCGAGCAGTACTTC. This translates into CASSYQITGGSEQYF.

In this sample, this clonotype turned up many times. The chain carries TRBV7-2 and TRBJ2-2, with D maybe TRBD1 (7 bases). CDR1 and CDR2 (germline): SGHTA, FQGNSA. The CDR3 runs to 15 residues. V was trimmed by 1 base and J by 6 bases, leaving 12 bases between them. The CDR3 nucleotides read TGTGCCAGCAGCTTAGATCCCAGGGGGGCCGGGGAGCTGTTTTTT. Translated: CASSLDPRGAGELFF.

This clonotype was counted between two and nine times. The J gene is TRBJ2-1, the V gene TRBV6-6; 8 bases are shared with TRBD2. With 8 bases clipped from V and 10 bases from J, the junction kept 10 bases outside the gene matches. The germline gives CDR1 MNHNY, CDR2 SVGAGI (reference sequence). CDR3 length: 13 amino acids. The CDR3 here is CASGGTSSWEQFF. The DNA of the CDR3 is TGTGCCAGCGGGGGGACTAGTTCCTGGGAGCAGTTCTTC.

This clonotype was seen repeatedly, ten times or more. The genes are TRBV7-2 and TRBJ1-5, with D unresolved. This CDR3 contains 12 residues. Trimming shortened V by 1 base and J by 7 bases, and 5 bases separated the two germline ends. Germline values: CDR1 SGHTA, CDR2 FQGNSA. CDR3 sequence: CASSLDLQPQHF. The CDR3 region has the DNA TGTGCCAGCAGCTTAGACCTCCAGCCCCAGCATTTT.

Ten or more counts support this clonotype. The V gene is TRBV20-1, the J gene TRBJ2-7, with a possible D match to TRBD1 (6 bases). V was pared by 4 bases and J by 7 bases, with 17 bases between. The germline gives CDR1 DFQATT, CDR2 SNEGSKA (reference sequence). The CDR3 extends over 13 amino acids. CDR3: CSAKITGSKEQYF. The CDR3 DNA is TGCAGTGCTAAGATAACAGGGTCAAAGGAGCAGTACTTC.

This sequence joins TRBV28 and TRBJ1-5; D ambiguous. This CDR3 contains 15 residues. Trimming left V 1 base short and J 3 bases short, with 10 bases between. Germline CDR1 reads MDHEN; CDR2 reads SYDVKM. CDR3 coding DNA: TGTGCCAGCAGTTTATTAGCGGGAGTCAATCAGCCCCAGCATTTT. It codes for CASSLLAGVNQPQHF.

This clonotype was observed many times. In DNA form, the CDR3 reads TGTGCCAGCAGTTACTCGGGACTCCCAAATGAGCAGTTCTTC. Translated: CASSYSGLPNEQFF. This chain joins TRBV6-5 and TRBJ2-1; weak D call: TRBD2 (6 bases). Germline V gives CDR1 MNHEY, CDR2 SVGAGI. CDR3 size: 14 residues. V was shortened by 0 bases and J by 7 bases, with 10 bases between the two germline ends.

This rearrangement joins TRBV20-1 to TRBJ1-4; the D is unclear. The CDR3 has 13 residues. Trimming left V 3 bases short and J 4 bases short, with 9 bases between. Germline assignment: CDR1 DFQATT and CDR2 SNEGSKA (reference sequence). The CDR3 loop is CSASDGHNEKLFF. CDR3 DNA: TGCAGTGCTAGCGACGGCCATAATGAAAAACTGTTTTTT.

This clonotype was seen at least ten times. The rearrangement joins TRBV27 to TRBJ2-1; D perhaps matches TRBD1 (5 bases). The CDR3 is 13 residues long. Germline lookup yields CDR1 MNHEY and CDR2 SMNVEV (reference sequence). V lost 1 base and J lost 7, with 8 bases in between. CDR3 sequence (DNA): TGTGCCAGCAGTTTATTACCAGGGAATGAGCAGTTCTTC. This sequence encodes CASSLLPGNEQFF.

This chain connects TRBV4-1 to TRBJ2-3; 8 positions match TRBD2. There are 17 residues in the CDR3. CDR1 and CDR2 from the germline V gene are MGHRA and YSYEKL. The V gene end was trimmed by 0 bases and the J gene end by 6 bases; junction bases not matched to a gene: 11. In nucleotides, the CDR3 is TGCGCCAGCAGCCAAGATCCCAGCGGGGGATTTATGGATACGCAGTATTTT. It is translated as CASSQDPSGGFMDTQYF.

CDR3: CASRTGDTQYF. In DNA, the CDR3 is TGTGCCAGCAGGACAGGGGATACGCAGTATTTT. The chain joins TRBV9 to TRBJ2-3; 7 nucleotides match TRBD1. Germline lookup yields CDR1 SGDLS and CDR2 YYNGEE. The J segment lost 6 bases and the V segment lost 5 bases, leaving 0 bases of the junction unmatched. This CDR3 is built from 11 residues.

This chain joins TRBV20-1 and TRBJ1-1, with 8 bases aligning to TRBD1. The CDR3 has 13 amino acids. J was trimmed by 1 base and V by 5 bases; bases with no gene match: 3. Germline assignment: CDR1 DFQATT and CDR2 SNEGSKA (reference sequence). The CDR3 here is CSAPGQGNTEAFF. The CDR3 DNA is TGCAGTGCTCCTGGACAGGGGAACACTGAAGCTTTCTTT.

This clonotype was seen more than once but under ten times. The rearrangement links TRBV21-1 to TRBJ2-7; TRBD2 reflects the table's D call only, with no check against the DNA. TRBV21-1 has pseudogene status. There are 15 residues in the CDR3. CDR3 in amino acids: CASSNRLAGRPEQYF. Written as DNA, the CDR3 is TGTGCCAGCAGCAACCGACTAGCGGGCAGGCCTGAGCAGTACTTC.

The rearrangement uses TRBV7-9 and TRBJ1-1; D remains ambiguous. Germline V CDR1 and CDR2: SEHNR, FQNEAQ (reference sequence). V lost 5 bases, J lost 3 bases, and 16 bases lay in between. The CDR3 is made up of 15 amino acids. In DNA, the CDR3 is TGTGCCAGCAGCCCGCGGCTAGGAATGGACACTGAAGCTTTCTTT. Protein product: CASSPRLGMDTEAFF.

In its sample, this clonotype was seen a few times. V gene TRBV11-2 combines with J gene TRBJ1-3; the D is unclear. CDR1 is SGHAT and CDR2 is FQNNGV in the germline V gene. V was clipped by 1 base and J by 0 bases, with 4 bases between them. The CDR3 sequence is 14 residues long. Written as DNA, the CDR3 is TGTGCCAGCAGCTTAGGAGACTCTGGAAACACCATATATTTT. It yields the protein CASSLGDSGNTIYF.

This clonotype was seen more than once but under ten times. The J gene is TRBJ2-3, the V gene TRBV27; perhaps TRBD2 as D (5 bases). V lost 1 base and J 4 bases, leaving 18 bases between the germline ends. The CDR3 has 17 amino acids. Germline loops: CDR1 MNHEY, CDR2 SMNVEV (reference sequence). CDR3 coding DNA: TGTGCCAGCAGTTTATTTGCAGGCTCGGTGGAGGCAGATACGCAGTATTTT. Encoded protein: CASSLFAGSVEADTQYF.

The gene calls are TRBV28 and TRBJ1-5; a possible D gene is TRBD1 (6 bases). V lost 8 bases and J 4 bases, leaving 12 bases between the germline ends. Germline CDR1 reads MDHEN; CDR2 reads SYDVKM. The CDR3 loop spans 13 amino acids. CDR3 loop: CASGGGENQPQHF. CDR3 DNA sequence: TGTGCCAGCGGAGGGGGGGAAAATCAGCCCCAGCATTTT.

At least ten counts were recorded for this clonotype. The chain couples TRBV7-9 to TRBJ1-5, with 7 bases aligning to TRBD1. This CDR3 is built from 18 residues. Germline values: CDR1 SEHNR, CDR2 FQNEAQ (reference sequence). Losses at the gene ends were 4 bases for V and 3 bases for J; bases not matched to a gene: 15. The CDR3 coding sequence is TGTGCCAGCAGCTCGCCCGGGACAGATACAATATACAATCAGCCCCAGCATTTT. Its protein is CASSSPGTDTIYNQPQHF.

There are a few counts of this clonotype. The chain has TRBV7-9 and TRBJ2-7; 7 nucleotides align to TRBD1. CDR3 size: 16 residues. Germline CDR1 is SEHNR and CDR2 is FQNEAQ (reference sequence). The V gene end was trimmed by 5 bases and the J gene end by 1 base; junction bases not matched to a gene: 11. CDR3 sequence (DNA): TGTGCCAGCAGCGACACCGACAGGGTCCCTTCCTACGAGCAGTACTTC. Its protein product is CASSDTDRVPSYEQYF.

At least ten counts were recorded for this clonotype. This chain uses TRBV6-4 with TRBJ2-3, with unresolved D. V was clipped by 4 bases and J by 2 bases, with 10 bases between them. The CDR3 is 14 residues long. Germline V gene data show CDR1 as MRHNA and CDR2 as SNTAGT. The chain's CDR3 is CASSGNADTDTQYF. Here the CDR3 DNA reads TGTGCCAGCAGTGGAAACGCCGACACAGATACGCAGTATTTT.

This clonotype was counted ten times or more. V and J are TRBV2 and TRBJ2-5; D possibly corresponds to TRBD1 (6 bases). Trimming took off 5 bases at V and 7 bases at J, with 11 bases between the two ends. CDR3 size: 12 residues. CDR1 and CDR2 (germline): SNHLY, FYNNEI. Here the CDR3 DNA reads TGTGCCAGCAGTCCGACAGGTCCGACCCAGTACTTC. Amino acids: CASSPTGPTQYF.